The clone carrying this TCR beta chain was observed a single time. Its matching antigen is unknown. In germline, CDR1 is MGHRA, CDR2 YSYEKL. J was trimmed by 4 bases and V by 2 bases; bases with no gene match: 13. The CDR3 runs to 18 residues. 60 Vbeta and 13 Jbeta primers were used in PCR. TCRdb's table, derived via immunoSEQ multiplex PCR, lists solely in-frame clones and lacks some. The table lists 60,000 to 90,000 clones, approximately 63% of them singletons. These data originate in a study of cytomegalovirus exposure and HLA in healthy donors. Study-wide results and caveats: A link between a missense DCLRE1C variant and TCR beta V- and J-gene trimming emerged from a later analysis. Per a later analysis, HLA-associated TCR beta chains showed more clonal expansion than other, equally common TCR beta chains.

Sequencing was done on a sample of PBMCs. The origin of this receptor is a woman aged 45-65 years in good health and CMV-seropositive. This sequence joins TRBV4-1 and TRBJ2-1; the match to TRBD2 covers 8 bases. This CDR3 is CASSQRGGDQPLYNEQFF. DNA of the CDR3: TGCGCCAGCAGCCAACGGGGGGGGGACCAACCTTTATACAATGAGCAGTTCTTC.